This T cell receptor (beta chain) originates from a study of T-cell reconstitution after alpha-beta-depleted transplantation in children. Broader study findings: T-cell counts and diversity at one year following transplant were attributed mainly to newly produced T cells. Alpha-beta T cells about two months after transplant reportedly derived from several hundred expanded graft clones.

The J segment lost 0 bases and the V segment lost 2 bases, leaving 9 bases of the junction unmatched. There are 17 residues in the CDR3. Per germline, CDR1 ENHRY and CDR2 SYGVKD. Unique molecular identifiers featured in how the TCRbeta library was prepared. TCRdb re-called the PCR reads through MiXCR, storing one row per CDR3 protein. The sample lists roughly 790,000 distinct CDR3 sequences; 15% to 20% were seen once. For this clonotype: What it recognizes is unknown.

The rearrangement uses TRBV10-3 and TRBJ1-2; 7 positions agree with TRBD1. The sequenced sample was PBMCs, mostly from graft donor cells, obtained 360 days after TCRalphabeta/CD19-depleted stem cell transplant. The origin of this receptor is a male patient under 18 who had a stem cell transplant for acute lymphoblastic leukemia, so the T cells may come from the graft donor. The CDR3 DNA follows: TGTGCCATCAGTGAGAAACAGGGGATTCCAGCTAACTATGGCTACACCTTC. This gives the protein CAISEKQGIPANYGYTF.